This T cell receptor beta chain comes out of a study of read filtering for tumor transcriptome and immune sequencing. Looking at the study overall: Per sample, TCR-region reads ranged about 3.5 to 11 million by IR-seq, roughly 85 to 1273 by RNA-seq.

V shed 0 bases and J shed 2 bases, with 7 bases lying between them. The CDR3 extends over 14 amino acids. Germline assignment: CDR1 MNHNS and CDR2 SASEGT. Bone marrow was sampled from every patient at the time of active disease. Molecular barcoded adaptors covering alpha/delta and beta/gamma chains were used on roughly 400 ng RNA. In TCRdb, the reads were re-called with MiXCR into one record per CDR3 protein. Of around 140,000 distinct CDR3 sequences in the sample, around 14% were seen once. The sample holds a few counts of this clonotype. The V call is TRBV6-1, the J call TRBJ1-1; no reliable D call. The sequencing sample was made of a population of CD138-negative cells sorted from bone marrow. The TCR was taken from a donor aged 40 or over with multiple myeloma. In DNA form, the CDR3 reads TGTGCCAGCAGTGAAGCGACGGTTAACACTGAAGCTTTCTTT. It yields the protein CASSEATVNTEAFF.